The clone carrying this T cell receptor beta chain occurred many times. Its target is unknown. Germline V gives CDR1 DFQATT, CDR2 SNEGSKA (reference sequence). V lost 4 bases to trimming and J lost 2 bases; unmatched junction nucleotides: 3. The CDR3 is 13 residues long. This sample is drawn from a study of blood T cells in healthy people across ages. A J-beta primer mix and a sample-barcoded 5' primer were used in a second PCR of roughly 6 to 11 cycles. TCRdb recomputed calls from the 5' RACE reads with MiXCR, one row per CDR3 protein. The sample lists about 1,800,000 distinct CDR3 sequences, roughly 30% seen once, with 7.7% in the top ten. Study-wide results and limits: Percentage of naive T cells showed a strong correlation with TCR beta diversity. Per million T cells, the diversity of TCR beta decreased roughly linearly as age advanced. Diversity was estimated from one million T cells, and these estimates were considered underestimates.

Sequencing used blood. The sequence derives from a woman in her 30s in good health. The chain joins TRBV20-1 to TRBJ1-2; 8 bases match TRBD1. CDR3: CSAKGTGNYGYTF. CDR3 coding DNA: TGCAGTGCTAAGGGGACAGGCAACTATGGCTACACCTTC.